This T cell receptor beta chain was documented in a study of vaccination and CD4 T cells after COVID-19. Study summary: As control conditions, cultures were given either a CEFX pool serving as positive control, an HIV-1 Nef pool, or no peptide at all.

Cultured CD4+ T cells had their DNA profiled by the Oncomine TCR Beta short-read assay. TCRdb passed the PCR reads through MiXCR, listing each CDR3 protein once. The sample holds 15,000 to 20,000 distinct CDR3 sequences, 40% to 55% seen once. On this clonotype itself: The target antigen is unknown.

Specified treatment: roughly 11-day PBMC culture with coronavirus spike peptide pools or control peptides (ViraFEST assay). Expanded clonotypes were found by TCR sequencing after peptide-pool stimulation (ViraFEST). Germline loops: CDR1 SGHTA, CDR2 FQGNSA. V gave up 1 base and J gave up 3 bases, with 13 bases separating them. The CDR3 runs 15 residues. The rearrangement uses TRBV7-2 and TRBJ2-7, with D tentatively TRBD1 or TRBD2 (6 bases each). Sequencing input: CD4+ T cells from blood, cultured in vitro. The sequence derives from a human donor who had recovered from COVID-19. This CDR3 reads CASSLEGGWNYEQYF. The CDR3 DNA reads TGTGCCAGCAGCTTAGAGGGGGGCTGGAACTACGAGCAGTACTTC.